What follows are 3 T cell receptor beta chains derived from one specimen sequenced in a study of T cells in Graves' hyperthyroidism and ophthalmopathy. The investigators amplified TCR beta CDR3 regions from RNA transcripts. First-round RT-PCR with HTBI primers amplified the TCR CDR3 region. Using its own MiXCR run on the multiplex PCR reads, TCRdb lists one record per CDR3 protein. The sample holds fewer than 900,000 distinct CDR3 sequences, 16% seen once. The sequenced sample consisted of blood. Receptor source: a young man with Graves' hyperthyroidism.

This clonotype appeared a few times. This chain joins TRBV6-1 and TRBJ2-7, with 8 positions matching TRBD1. In germline, CDR1 is MNHNS, CDR2 SASEGT. After removal of 1 base from V and 6 bases from J, the junction contained 5 bases not matched to a gene. This CDR3 spans 14 amino acids. The CDR3 nucleotides read TGTGCCAGCAGTGAAGGGACAGGGTACGGCGAGCAGTACTTC. Translation gives CASSEGTGYGEQYF.

This clonotype was seen at least ten times. V usage is TRBV27 and J usage is TRBJ2-1; 13 bases agree with TRBD2. The ends lost 5 bases at V and 6 bases at J; junction bases unmatched: 7. CDR1 is MNHEY and CDR2 is SMNVEV in the germline V gene (reference sequence). The CDR3 loop spans 16 amino acids. This CDR3 reads CASSPTSGRVVNEQFF. The CDR3 DNA is TGTGCCAGCAGTCCAACTAGCGGGAGGGTAGTCAATGAGCAGTTCTTC.

This clonotype came up many times. This chain's CDR3 is CASEAGGGYEQYF. CDR3 nucleotides: TGTGCCAGTGAGGCGGGAGGGGGGTACGAGCAGTACTTC. The V and J genes are TRBV28 and TRBJ2-7; 9 nucleotides align to TRBD2. After removal of 9 bases from V and 4 bases from J, the junction contained 7 bases not matched to a gene. Germline CDR1 reads MDHEN; CDR2 reads SYDVKM. The CDR3 sequence is 13 residues long. Looking up the rest from reference TRBV28 and TRBJ2-7 gives the full variable domain: DVKVTQSSRYLVKRTGEKVFLECVQDMDHENMFWYRQDPGLGLRLIYFSYDVKMKEKGDIPEGYSVSREKKERFSLILESASTNQTSMYLCASEAGGGYEQYFGPGTRLTVT.